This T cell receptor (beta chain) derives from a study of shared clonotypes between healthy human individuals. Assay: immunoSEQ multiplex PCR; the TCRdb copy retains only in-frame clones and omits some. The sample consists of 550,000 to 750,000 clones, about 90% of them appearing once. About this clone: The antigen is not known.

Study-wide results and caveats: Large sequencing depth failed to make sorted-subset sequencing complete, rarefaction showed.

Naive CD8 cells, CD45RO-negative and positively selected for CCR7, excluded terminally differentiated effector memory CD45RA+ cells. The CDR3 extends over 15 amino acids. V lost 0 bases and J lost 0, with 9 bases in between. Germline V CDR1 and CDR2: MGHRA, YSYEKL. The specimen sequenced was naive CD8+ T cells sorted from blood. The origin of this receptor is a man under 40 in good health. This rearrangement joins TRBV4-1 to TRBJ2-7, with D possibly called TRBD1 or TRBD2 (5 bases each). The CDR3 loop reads CASSQDTGLSYEQYF. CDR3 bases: TGCGCCAGCAGCCAAGACACAGGACTCTCCTACGAGCAGTACTTC.